Here is one T cell receptor (beta chain) with its context. Its antigen is unidentified. A second PCR of roughly 7 to 11 cycles used a sample-barcoded 5' primer and a J-beta primer mix. TCRdb called the 5' RACE reads again in MiXCR, with one record for every CDR3 protein. The table records 1.5 million to 1.9 million distinct CDR3 sequences, about 45% of them present only once. This sample is drawn from a study of blood T cells in healthy people across ages. Findings and caveats of the study: More naive CD4+ cells and higher diversity marked long-lived donors relative to aged donors. Researchers said unsorted PBMCs prevented a conclusive naive versus antigen-experienced comparison.

The CDR3 totals 14 residues. CDR1 SGHRS and CDR2 YFSETQ come from the germline V gene. The V segment lost 3 bases and the J segment 6 bases; nucleotides outside the gene matches: 9. Healthy individuals of Caucasian origin from Russia, aged roughly 6 to 90, served as donors. Extraction yielded at least 5 micrograms of total RNA per sample. This rearrangement joins TRBV5-1 to TRBJ2-7, with 7 positions matching TRBD2. Material: blood. The TCR was taken from a woman younger than 30 in good health. The CDR3 sequence is CASSSGLVSGEQYF. The CDR3 nucleotides read TGCGCCAGCAGCTCAGGACTAGTTTCGGGCGAGCAGTACTTC.